The 24 T cell receptor beta chains below come from one sample, sequenced in a study of neurological immune-mediated disorders. TCRdb recomputed calls from the 5' RACE reads with MiXCR, one row per CDR3 protein. Of 40,000 or so distinct CDR3 sequences in the sample, about 4.8% were seen once. Specimen: CD4+ T cells from blood. The receptors derive from a man between 18 and 29 years old in good health.

This clonotype was picked up many times. The chain combines TRBV3-1 with TRBJ2-5; possibly TRBD1 for D (7 bases). Trimming removed 3 bases from V and 5 bases from J, with 13 bases in between. The CDR3 is made up of 14 amino acids. Germline lookup yields CDR1 LGHDT and CDR2 YNNKEL (reference sequence). The CDR3 region is CASSQAAGGETQYF. DNA for the CDR3: TGTGCCAGCAGCCAGGCCGCAGGGGGGGAGACCCAGTACTTC.

At least ten counts were recorded for this clonotype. V and J are TRBV2 and TRBJ1-2; no firm D call. CDR1 SNHLY and CDR2 FYNNEI come from the germline V gene. V was shortened by 4 bases and J by 6 bases, with 12 bases between the two germline ends. This CDR3 contains 13 residues. As DNA, the CDR3 is TGTGCCAGCAGTGTCGAGCGGACCGATGGCTACACCTTC. It specifies CASSVERTDGYTF.

This clonotype was seen repeatedly, ten times or more. This sequence joins TRBV3-1 and TRBJ1-2, with TRBD1 as a possible D gene (5 bases). V was trimmed by 3 bases and J by 8 bases, leaving 19 bases between them. Per germline, CDR1 LGHDT and CDR2 YNNKEL (reference sequence). The CDR3 is made up of 15 amino acids. CDR3 sequence reads: CASSHRGMGEWGYTF. The CDR3 DNA sequence: TGTGCCAGCAGCCACCGAGGGATGGGGGAGTGGGGCTACACCTTC.

This clonotype has at least ten counts. The V and J genes are TRBV7-2 and TRBJ1-2; D unresolved. V dropped 3 bases and J dropped 8 bases, with 13 bases sitting between them. The germline V gene has CDR1 SGHTA and CDR2 FQGNSA. This CDR3 has 13 residues. The CDR3 is CASSFTGVGGYTF. For the CDR3, the DNA is TGTGCCAGCAGCTTTACCGGGGTGGGCGGCTACACCTTC.

This clonotype was counted ten times or more. V is TRBV4-2 and J is TRBJ1-2; possible D gene TRBD1, 5 bases. The V gene's germline CDR1 is LGHNA and CDR2 YNFKEQ. The CDR3 has 15 residues. The V gene lost 2 bases and the J gene lost 2 bases, with 12 bases spanning the gap. CDR3: CASSQSGPRNYGYTF. The CDR3 DNA is TGTGCCAGCAGCCAATCAGGGCCTAGGAACTATGGCTACACCTTC.

This clonotype was found many times. This chain links TRBV6-1 with TRBJ1-5; a weak D match, TRBD1 (5 bases). Germline V gives CDR1 MNHNS, CDR2 SASEGT. The CDR3 spans 15 residues. The ends were cut back, 10 bases at V and 7 bases at J, with 23 bases in the middle. CDR3 sequence reads: CATLYGGVAGQPQHF. The CDR3 coding sequence is TGTGCCACCCTCTACGGGGGGGTTGCAGGGCAGCCCCAGCATTTT.

The sample holds many counts of this clonotype. The gene calls are TRBV12-3 or TRBV12-4 and TRBJ2-4; D unresolved. Trimming took off 6 bases at V and 6 bases at J, with 15 bases between the two ends. This CDR3 is built from 14 residues. Here the CDR3 DNA reads TGTGCCAGCAGCCCAATAGCAGCTCTAAACATTCAGTACTTC. Its translation is CASSPIAALNIQYF.

This clonotype was seen at least ten times. The chain recombines TRBV6-1 with TRBJ2-1, with D unresolved. Trimming took off 6 bases at V and 9 bases at J, with 9 bases between the two ends. This CDR3 has 11 residues. The germline V gene encodes CDR1 MNHNS and CDR2 SASEGT. CDR3 residues: CASRNRAEQFF. The CDR3, as DNA: TGTGCCAGCAGGAATAGGGCTGAGCAGTTCTTC.

In this sample, this clonotype turned up many times. The CDR3 nucleotides read TGTGCCAGCAGCGTACGGGACAGGGTCTTCGGAAACACCATATATTTT. This gives the protein CASSVRDRVFGNTIYF. The chain combines TRBV9 with TRBJ1-3; 9 bases agree with TRBD1. The CDR3 length is 16 residues. Germline V gene data show CDR1 as SGDLS and CDR2 as YYNGEE. J lost 4 bases, V lost 1 base, and 6 bases had no gene match.

In its sample, this clonotype was seen many times. The chain links TRBV28 to TRBJ1-2; D uncertain. CDR3 length: 12 amino acids. CDR1 and CDR2 (germline): MDHEN, SYDVKM. Trimming removed 6 bases at V and 3 bases at J, with 8 bases between. In nucleotides, the CDR3 is TGTGCCAGCAGAACCAAGCACTATGGCTACACCTTC. Translation gives CASRTKHYGYTF.

This clonotype was picked up many times. The rearrangement joins TRBV7-3 to TRBJ2-2, with 8 positions matching TRBD2. The CDR3 sequence is 17 residues long. Losses at the gene ends were 2 bases for V and 5 bases for J; bases not matched to a gene: 10. The V gene's germline CDR1 is SGHTA and CDR2 FQGTGA. As DNA, the CDR3 is TGTGCCAGCAGCTTAGTCCCAGCGGGGGTTGGGACCGGGGAGCTGTTTTTT. This translates into CASSLVPAGVGTGELFF.

This clonotype occurred many times. The chain couples TRBV20-1 to TRBJ1-2; no reliable D call. V lost 4 bases to trimming and J lost 4 bases, with 4 bases between them. Germline lookup yields CDR1 DFQATT and CDR2 SNEGSKA (reference sequence). CDR3 length: 10 residues. The CDR3: CSANGYGYTF. CDR3 bases: TGCAGTGCTAATGGCTATGGCTACACCTTC.

This clonotype was seen repeatedly, ten times or more. The rearrangement joins TRBV19 to TRBJ2-2, with no clear D. Germline V gene data show CDR1 as LNHDA and CDR2 as SQIVND (reference sequence). V was cut by 7 bases and J by 6 bases, with 18 bases left in between. There are 15 residues in the CDR3. CDR3 in DNA: TGTGCCAGTACTTCTCAAATGACCGCCCCCGGGGAGCTGTTTTTT. This gives the protein CASTSQMTAPGELFF. Filled out from reference TRBV19 and TRBJ2-2, the complete variable domain reads DGGITQSPKYLFRKEGQNVTLSCEQNLNHDAMYWYRQDPGQGLRLIYYSQIVNDFQKGDIAEGYSVSREKKESFPLTVTSAQKNPTAFYLCASTSQMTAPGELFFGEGSRLTVL.

This chain connects TRBV29-1 to TRBJ2-2; D unclear. The CDR3 totals 11 residues. Trimming left V 4 bases short and J 4 bases short, with 4 bases between. Germline CDR1 and CDR2: SQVTM and ANQGSEA. This CDR3 is CSVGFTGELFF. The CDR3 coding sequence is TGCAGCGTTGGTTTCACCGGGGAGCTGTTTTTT.

This clonotype is medium-sized. CDR3 loop: CASSQSSPGTAEGSNQPQHF. Written as DNA, the CDR3 is TGTGCCAGCAGCCAATCTTCCCCCGGGACGGCGGAGGGGAGCAATCAGCCCCAGCATTTT. The gene calls are TRBV4-2 and TRBJ1-5; tentative D call: TRBD1 (5 bases). V was shortened by 2 bases and J by 1 base, with 24 bases between the two germline ends. CDR1 and CDR2 from the germline V gene are LGHNA and YNFKEQ. This CDR3 is built from 20 residues.

This clonotype was observed many times. The gene calls are TRBV5-1 and TRBJ2-3; a weak D match, TRBD2 (6 bases). The germline V gene has CDR1 SGHRS and CDR2 YFSETQ. V was pared by 5 bases and J by 2 bases, with 15 bases between. The CDR3 has 15 residues. CDR3 region: CASSSAGIFTDTQYF. DNA for the CDR3: TGCGCCAGCAGTTCGGCGGGGATTTTCACAGATACGCAGTATTTT.

This clonotype was recorded many times. The chain links TRBV6-5 to TRBJ2-7; either TRBD1 or TRBD2 may supply D (5 bases each). With 0 bases removed from V and 0 bases from J, the gap between germline ends came to 9 bases. CDR1 is MNHEY and CDR2 is SVGAGI in the germline V gene. The CDR3 loop spans 15 amino acids. CDR3 bases: TGTGCCAGCAGTTACTCCGGGGCCAGCTCCTACGAGCAGTACTTC. It yields the protein CASSYSGASSYEQYF.

This clonotype occurred many times. The V call is TRBV6-5, the J call TRBJ2-3, with unresolved D. This CDR3 contains 12 residues. The germline gives CDR1 MNHEY, CDR2 SVGAGI. Trimming removed 7 bases at V and 8 bases at J, with 13 bases between. The CDR3 DNA reads as TGTGCCAGCACCCTTCCAGGTGGTACGCAGTATTTT. Protein product: CASTLPGGTQYF.

This clonotype was seen more than once but under ten times. The V gene is TRBV10-3, the J gene TRBJ1-1, with unresolved D. Germline V gene sequence: CDR1 ENHRY, CDR2 SYGVKD. The CDR3 totals 13 residues. V lost 6 bases and J lost 5, with 13 bases in between. CDR3: CAISVTGKTEAFF. The CDR3 region has the DNA TGTGCCATCAGCGTAACCGGGAAAACTGAAGCTTTCTTT.

The V and J genes are TRBV18 and TRBJ1-1, with 9 bases lining up with TRBD1. Germline CDR1 KGHSH, CDR2 LQKENI. The CDR3 is made up of 16 amino acids. V lost 1 base and J lost 5; bases outside the gene matches: 8. The CDR3 nucleotides are TGTGCCAGCTCACCACAACCGGGACAGGGTACAACTGAAGCTTTCTTT. It yields the protein CASSPQPGQGTTEAFF.

This clonotype was picked up many times. V usage is TRBV9 and J usage is TRBJ2-7, with a tentative D call TRBD2 (6 bases). The CDR3 contains 15 residues. Germline lookup yields CDR1 SGDLS and CDR2 YYNGEE. Trimming cost V 2 bases and J 7 bases, with 19 bases left between them. The chain's CDR3 is CASSVTGTPAGEQYF. CDR3 DNA sequence: TGTGCCAGCAGCGTGACCGGGACCCCTGCGGGGGAGCAGTACTTC.

This clonotype was seen at least ten times. CDR3 nucleotides: TGTGCCAGCAGCTTAGTCGGCGGCGGGGGCCAAGAGACCCAGTACTTC. Its translation is CASSLVGGGGQETQYF. This chain connects TRBV7-2 to TRBJ2-5; 7 bases are shared with TRBD2. Germline V gene data show CDR1 as SGHTA and CDR2 as FQGNSA. The junction had 6 bases not matched to a gene; V was cut back by 1 base and J by 1 base. The CDR3 loop spans 16 amino acids.

This clonotype was recorded many times. The chain is built from TRBV20-1 and TRBJ1-4; possibly TRBD1 for D (6 bases). Germline CDR1 DFQATT, CDR2 SNEGSKA (reference sequence). The CDR3 is 15 residues long. Trimming cost V 6 bases and J 3 bases, with 17 bases left between them. CDR3 DNA sequence: TGCAGTGCCTCCGGGGGGAACAGGGCTAATGAAAAACTGTTTTTT. It translates to CSASGGNRANEKLFF.

This clonotype was seen many times. V gene TRBV10-3 combines with J gene TRBJ1-1; no clear D gene. V lost 1 base and J lost 3, with 9 bases in between. The CDR3 contains 14 residues. CDR1 and CDR2 (germline): ENHRY, SYGVKD. In DNA, the CDR3 is TGTGCCATCAGTGAGTATATTCGGGACACTGAAGCTTTCTTT. Amino acid sequence: CAISEYIRDTEAFF.